The 15 T cell receptor beta chains below were found in one sample sequenced in a study of CD8 T cells in Susac syndrome. The RNA input was about 0.45 to 1 ug, and it was reverse transcribed with random hexamers. TCRdb called the immunoSEQ multiplex PCR reads again in MiXCR, with one record for every CDR3 protein. The table includes some 99,000 distinct CDR3 sequences, roughly 96% detected once. The sample was CD4+ T cells from PBMCs. The receptors come from a human donor in good health.

This chain links TRBV2 with TRBJ1-5, with 7 bases matching TRBD1. The ends lost 5 bases at V and 4 bases at J; junction bases unmatched: 11. Germline V gene lookup returns CDR1 SNHLY and CDR2 FYNNEI. CDR3 length equals 16 residues. The CDR3 DNA sequence: TGTGCCAGCAGTACCGAAGAACAGGGGAAAAATCAGCCCCAGCATTTT. It yields the protein CASSTEEQGKNQPQHF.

With regard to this clonotype: The limits of the CDR3 on the DNA are not certain, so only TCRdb's listed CDR3 is given. This sequence joins TRBV4-1 and TRBJ2-1; TRBD1 reflects the table's D call only, with no check against the DNA. The CDR3 has 17 amino acids, counting both end residues. Germline V gene lookup returns CDR1 MGHRA and CDR2 YSYEKL. CDR3 sequence: CASSHVGMGTGASLGFF.

The chain combines TRBV30 with TRBJ2-4; D is ambiguous. This CDR3 spans 15 amino acids. Trimming took 3 bases from V and 0 from J, leaving 12 bases between them. Germline V gene lookup returns CDR1 GTSNPN and CDR2 SVGIG (reference sequence). The CDR3 nucleotides read TGTGCCTGGAGCGGGCAGACCTTAGCCAAAAACATTCAGTACTTC. Translated, it gives CAWSGQTLAKNIQYF. The full variable domain, its missing parts supplied by reference TRBV30 and TRBJ2-4, is SQTIHQWPATLVQPVGSPLSLECTVEGTSNPNLYWYRQAAGRGLQLLFYSVGIGQISSEVPQNLSASRPQDRQFILSSKKLLLSDSGFYLCAWSGQTLAKNIQYFGAGTRLSVL.

Comment on this clonotype: A read error may produce the germline difference seen at one junction end. The chain carries TRBV7-7 and TRBJ2-4; a weak D match, TRBD2 (5 bases). Germline assignment: CDR1 SSHAT and CDR2 FNYEAQ (reference sequence). The CDR3 sequence is 13 residues long. The CDR3 is CASSLDFSNIQYF. The CDR3 nucleotides read TGTGCTAGCAGCCTGGACTTTTCTAACATTCAGTACTTC. Filled out from reference TRBV7-7 and TRBJ2-4, the complete variable domain reads GAGVSQSPRYKVTKRGQDVTLRCDPISSHATLYWYQQALGQGPEFLTYFNYEAQPDKSGLPSDRFSAERPEGSISTLTIQRTEQRDSAMYRCASSLDFSNIQYFGAGTRLSVL.

The gene calls are TRBV5-1 and TRBJ1-1; TRBD1 agrees at 7 bases. This CDR3 is 15 amino acids long. Per the germline V gene, CDR1 is SGHRS and CDR2 is YFSETQ. V lost 7 bases, J lost 1 base, and 10 bases stayed unmatched. The CDR3 DNA reads TGCGCCAGCCAGACAGGGTCCTTAGGGAACACTGAAGCTTTCTTT. Translation: CASQTGSLGNTEAFF.

This chain joins TRBV29-1 and TRBJ2-7, with 10 positions matching TRBD2. With 2 bases clipped from V and 1 base from J, the junction kept 11 bases outside the gene matches. Germline CDR1 is SQVTM and CDR2 is ANQGSEA. The CDR3 extends over 17 amino acids. DNA for the CDR3: TGCAGCGTTGAAAAGGCTAGCGGGAGTAGATTATCCTACGAGCAGTACTTC. It encodes CSVEKASGSRLSYEQYF.

V and J are TRBV4-3 and TRBJ2-7, with 14 bases lining up with TRBD2. The CDR3 consists of 17 residues. V was clipped by 0 bases and J by 4 bases; unmatched bases: 5. The germline gives CDR1 LGHNA, CDR2 YSLEER. The CDR3 loop reads CASSQDIGLAGGYEQYF. CDR3 nucleotide sequence: TGCGCCAGCAGCCAAGATATAGGACTAGCGGGAGGTTACGAGCAGTACTTC.

V gene TRBV12-3 or TRBV12-4 combines with J gene TRBJ2-7, with D unclear. Trimming took 3 bases from V and 7 from J, leaving 13 bases between them. The length of the CDR3 is 13 residues. CDR3 in amino acids: CASSFNSPEEQYF. The CDR3 DNA reads TGTGCCAGCAGTTTTAACTCGCCGGAGGAGCAGTACTTC.

The chain links TRBV2 to TRBJ2-7; 7 bases match TRBD1. The CDR3 has 13 amino acids. Germline V gene lookup returns CDR1 SNHLY and CDR2 FYNNEI. The J segment lost 6 bases and the V segment lost 5 bases, leaving 7 bases of the junction unmatched. The CDR3 reads CASSRQGMGEQYF. Written as DNA, the CDR3 is TGTGCCAGCAGTCGACAGGGAATGGGCGAGCAGTACTTC.

This rearrangement joins TRBV18 to TRBJ1-6, with no clear D. The CDR3 loop spans 14 amino acids. Germline loops: CDR1 KGHSH, CDR2 LQKENI. V shed 2 bases and J shed 7 bases, with 9 bases lying between them. The CDR3 DNA reads TGTGCCAGCTCACCAGGCGACGGGAATTCACCCCTCCACTTT. Translating it yields CASSPGDGNSPLHF. Full variable domain (remainder filled in from reference TRBV18 and TRBJ1-6): NAGVMQNPRHLVRRRGQEARLRCSPMKGHSHVYWYRQLPEEGLKFMVYLQKENIIDESGMPKERFSAEFPKEGPSILRIQQVVRGDSAAYFCASSPGDGNSPLHFGNGTRLTVT.

This chain uses TRBV15 with TRBJ2-7; D uncertain. CDR3 size: 15 residues. The germline CDR1 and CDR2 sequences are LNHNV and YYDKDF (reference sequence). V lost 0 bases, J lost 0 bases, and 9 bases lay in between. This chain's CDR3 is CATSRDLGSSYEQYF. In DNA, the CDR3 is TGTGCCACCAGCAGAGATTTGGGCTCCTCCTACGAGCAGTACTTC.

The V gene is TRBV3-1, the J gene TRBJ2-7; 7 nucleotides line up with TRBD1. V gave up 2 bases and J gave up 4 bases; unmatched junction bases: 5. The CDR3 sequence is 14 residues long. The germline V gene encodes CDR1 LGHDT and CDR2 YNNKEL (reference sequence). The CDR3 region has the DNA TGTGCCAGCAGCCAACAAGACAGGGTTTACGAGCAGTACTTC. It is translated as CASSQQDRVYEQYF.

The CDR3 loop reads CASSVHRDQETQYF. The DNA for the CDR3 is TGTGCCAGCAGTGTGCACAGGGACCAAGAGACCCAGTACTTC. This sequence joins TRBV2 and TRBJ2-5; D is perhaps TRBD1 (6 bases). CDR3 length: 14 residues. Trimming stripped 4 bases from V and 0 bases from J, with 9 bases between. The germline gives CDR1 SNHLY, CDR2 FYNNEI.

The chain employs TRBV7-9 and TRBJ1-2; TRBD1 matches 10 bases. The CDR3 is 13 amino acids. V gave up 5 bases and J gave up 8 bases; unmatched junction bases: 5. Germline V gene data show CDR1 as SEHNR and CDR2 as FQNEAQ (reference sequence). In nucleotides, the CDR3 is TGTGCCAGCAGCCAAGGGACAGGGGTCGGCTACACCTTC. This codes for CASSQGTGVGYTF.

This chain connects TRBV3-1 to TRBJ2-5, with a possible D match to TRBD2 (5 bases). Looked up from germline, CDR1 is LGHDT and CDR2 is YNNKEL (reference sequence). V lost 3 bases and J 4 bases, leaving 9 bases between the germline ends. The CDR3 is 13 residues long. The CDR3 DNA sequence: TGTGCCAGCAGCCAGTTCGGAGGAGAGACCCAGTACTTC. Its translation: CASSQFGGETQYF.